The source of this T cell receptor beta chain is a study of OX40 agonist ivuxolimab in advanced cancers. Study background: One patient with hepatocellular carcinoma and two with cutaneous melanoma, three in all, had partial responses.

Method: immunoSEQ multiplex PCR; TCRdb's copy keeps in-frame clones and lacks some. This table holds around 67,000 clones, roughly 85% found once. The CDR3 runs 17 residues. The V gene's germline CDR1 is SGHNT and CDR2 YYREEE (reference sequence). V dropped 0 bases and J dropped 0 bases, with 10 bases sitting between them. With respect to this clone: Its antigen is still unknown.

Study findings and constraints: Circulating CD4+ and CD8+ T cells showed clonal expansion by week 6 at 0.1 to 3.0 mg/kg.

The sequenced sample was CD4+ or CD8+ T cells sorted from blood, obtained in a trial of the OX40 agonist ivuxolimab. This clonotype was sampled from an adult with an advanced solid tumor such as melanoma, head and neck, liver or kidney cancer. This chain joins TRBV5-4 and TRBJ2-6; TRBD2 is a possible D gene (6 bases). CDR3 in amino acids: CASSLGGLNSGANVLTF. Here the CDR3 DNA reads TGTGCCAGCAGCTTGGGGGGACTCAACTCTGGGGCCAACGTCCTGACTTTC.